The 22 T cell receptor beta chains presented below share a single source sample, sequenced in a study of T cell responses to AZD1222 COVID-19 vaccine. Data came from immunoSEQ multiplex PCR; TCRdb stores just in-frame clones and leaves some out. In the table there are about 150,000 clones, roughly 87% of which are singletons. The sequencing here drew on peripheral blood, taken 28 days after the second dose of the MenACWY control vaccine. The receptors originated from an adult who received the MenACWY meningococcal vaccine as a control.

The V gene is TRBV11-2, the J gene TRBJ2-3; D not resolved. This CDR3 comprises 14 residues. The V gene's germline CDR1 is SGHAT and CDR2 FQNNGV. V lost 2 bases to trimming and J lost 3 bases, with 9 bases between them. The CDR3 nucleotides are TGTGCCAGCAGCTTATGGACGACGACAGATACGCAGTATTTT. This translates into CASSLWTTTDTQYF.

The chain has TRBV5-4 and TRBJ1-4; D ambiguous. V gave up 4 bases and J gave up 5 bases, with 6 bases separating them. CDR1 SGHNT and CDR2 YYREEE come from the germline V gene (reference sequence). This CDR3 contains 12 residues. The CDR3 nucleotides are TGTGCCAGCAGCCGCTCAAATGAAAAACTGTTTTTT. This encodes CASSRSNEKLFF.

The chain has TRBV2 and TRBJ1-4; D gene uncertain. V was pared by 5 bases and J by 0 bases, with 16 bases between. The CDR3 sequence is 17 residues long. Germline assignment: CDR1 SNHLY and CDR2 FYNNEI. The CDR3 protein is CASSLPTATTTNEKLFF. The CDR3 nucleotides are TGTGCCAGCAGTCTCCCAACAGCGACGACAACTAATGAAAAACTGTTTTTT. The full variable domain, completed using reference TRBV2 and TRBJ1-4, is EPEVTQTPSHQVTQMGQEVILRCVPISNHLYFYWYRQILGQKVEFLVSFYNNEISEKSEIFDDQFSVERPDGSNFTLKIRSTKLEDSAMYFCASSLPTATTTNEKLFFGSGTQLSVL.

The V call is TRBV12-3 or TRBV12-4, the J call TRBJ1-4; D uncertain. The V gene lost 5 bases and the J gene lost 8 bases, with 12 bases spanning the gap. There are 13 residues in the CDR3. CDR3 region: CASSDNREEKLFF. CDR3 DNA sequence: TGTGCCAGCAGTGACAACCGAGAGGAAAAACTGTTTTTT.

The V call is TRBV7-2, the J call TRBJ1-2; the D is unclear. From germline, CDR1 is SGHTA and CDR2 FQGNSA. The CDR3 runs 16 residues. V lost 0 bases and J 8 bases, leaving 19 bases between the germline ends. The CDR3 here is CASSLAGTAKVRGYTF. CDR3 sequence (DNA): TGTGCCAGCAGCTTAGCGGGAACAGCTAAAGTTCGCGGCTACACCTTC.

The rearrangement links TRBV7-9 to TRBJ2-7, with D unresolved. Germline V gene sequence: CDR1 SEHNR, CDR2 FQNEAQ (reference sequence). The CDR3 consists of 14 residues. V was clipped by 1 base and J by 5 bases, with 12 bases between them. CDR3: CASSLEGRPDEQYF. The DNA of the CDR3 is TGTGCCAGCAGCTTAGAAGGCAGGCCTGACGAGCAGTACTTC.

V and J are TRBV3-1 (or the pseudogene TRBV3-2) and TRBJ2-1; D remains ambiguous. The V end was cut by 4 bases, the J end by 9 bases, with 10 bases between. This CDR3 region has 12 residues. Germline V gene lookup returns CDR1 LGHDT and CDR2 YNNKEL (reference sequence). Here the CDR3 DNA reads TGTGCCAGCAGCCTAGTGGCGGCTGAGCAGTTCTTC. Protein: CASSLVAAEQFF.

The chain is built from TRBV5-5 and TRBJ1-3; D possibly corresponds to TRBD1 (6 bases). The CDR3 loop spans 15 amino acids. Looked up from germline, CDR1 is SGHKS and CDR2 is YYEKEE (reference sequence). V was clipped by 5 bases and J by 2 bases, with 14 bases between them. Here the CDR3 reads CASRPGDLTGNTIYF. CDR3 bases: TGTGCCAGCAGACCAGGGGATCTTACTGGAAACACCATATATTTT.

The genes are TRBV4-3 and TRBJ2-3; D is unresolved. V lost 0 bases, J lost 7 bases, and 11 bases lay in between. The CDR3 runs to 14 residues. CDR1 and CDR2 from the germline V gene are LGHNA and YSLEER. CDR3 DNA sequence: TGCGCCAGCAGCCAAGATCACCCTGGACATACGCAGTATTTT. This encodes CASSQDHPGHTQYF.

This clone was observed once. The rearrangement uses TRBV19 and TRBJ1-6; the D is unclear. Per the germline V gene, CDR1 is LNHDA and CDR2 is SQIVND (reference sequence). Trimming removed 7 bases from V and 5 bases from J, with 12 bases in between. The CDR3 contains 14 residues. CDR3 sequence (DNA): TGTGCCAGTAAGGAGCATTCAAATAATTCACCCCTCCACTTT. This sequence encodes CASKEHSNNSPLHF.

As concerns this clone: Other DNA sequences within the sample encode an identical CDR3. Written as DNA, the CDR3 is TGTGCCAGCAGCTTGGGGGACACTGAAGCTTTCTTT. Translating gives CASSLGDTEAFF. The chain is built from TRBV5-6 and TRBJ1-1, with D unclear. Trimming took off 0 bases at V and 3 bases at J, with 3 bases between the two ends. Germline V CDR1 and CDR2: SGHDT, YYEEEE. The CDR3 totals 12 residues.

This chain connects TRBV30 to TRBJ1-2; D unresolved. Germline V gives CDR1 GTSNPN, CDR2 SVGIG (reference sequence). This CDR3 is 10 amino acids long. V was clipped by 2 bases and J by 13 bases, with 11 bases between them. This CDR3 reads CAWSPPPLTF. The CDR3 bases are TGTGCCTGGAGTCCACCACCTCTCACCTTC.

The chain combines TRBV28 with TRBJ2-7; D may be TRBD2 (6 bases). CDR1 is MDHEN and CDR2 is SYDVKM in the germline V gene. V lost 3 bases and J 9 bases, leaving 12 bases between the germline ends. This CDR3 is built from 12 residues. As DNA, the CDR3 is TGTGCCAGCAGTTTTAGGGAGGCGATGCAGTACTTC. Translation: CASSFREAMQYF.

The rearrangement uses TRBV27 and TRBJ2-7; D unclear. Trimming stripped 2 bases from V and 2 bases from J, with 16 bases between. The CDR3 has 16 residues. Per germline, CDR1 MNHEY and CDR2 SMNVEV (reference sequence). The CDR3 DNA reads as TGTGCCAGCAGTTTAATTTCCCGGCTCGGAACCTACGAGCAGTACTTC. Amino acid sequence: CASSLISRLGTYEQYF.

The J gene is TRBJ2-2, the V gene TRBV7-2, with 7 bases that match TRBD1. Germline values: CDR1 SGHTA, CDR2 FQGNSA. Trimming removed 5 bases from V and 3 bases from J; junction bases left unmatched: 6. This CDR3 has 15 residues. As DNA, the CDR3 is TGTGCCAGCAGCGCCAGACAGGGCTACACCGGGGAGCTGTTTTTT. Its translation is CASSARQGYTGELFF.

V usage is TRBV12-5 and J usage is TRBJ1-1; D is perhaps TRBD1 (6 bases). The germline V and J ends were trimmed by 5 bases and 0 bases, with 16 bases remaining between them. In germline, CDR1 is LGHNT, CDR2 FRNRAP. The CDR3 covers 16 residues. CDR3 in amino acids: CASGLDRTAMNTEAFF. DNA for the CDR3: TGTGCTAGTGGTCTCGACCGGACAGCGATGAACACTGAAGCTTTCTTT.

The chain recombines TRBV6-5 with TRBJ2-1; TRBD2 aligns across 8 bases. From germline, CDR1 is MNHEY and CDR2 SVGAGI. This CDR3 is 15 amino acids long. V shed 6 bases, J shed 4 bases, and the junction held 8 bases outside the gene matches. The CDR3: CASRGLGLAYNEQFF. DNA for the CDR3: TGTGCCAGCAGGGGATTAGGACTAGCTTACAATGAGCAGTTCTTC.

The table lists this clone with many counts. Distinct nucleotide sequences in the sample also encode this CDR3. The rearrangement uses TRBV27 and TRBJ2-7, with a weak D call TRBD2 (5 bases). Germline CDR1 and CDR2: MNHEY and SMNVEV (reference sequence). V was pared by 5 bases and J by 3 bases, with 11 bases between. The CDR3 runs to 13 residues. The CDR3 reads CASSHGRGYEQYF. Written as DNA, the CDR3 is TGTGCCAGCAGTCACGGACGGGGCTACGAGCAGTACTTC.

The chain links TRBV11-3 to TRBJ2-7; 13 nucleotides line up with TRBD2. This CDR3 spans 14 amino acids. Per the germline V gene, CDR1 is SGHNT and CDR2 is YENEEA. V was pared by 5 bases and J by 6 bases, with 4 bases of the junction left unmatched. The chain's CDR3 is CASSLGLAGAEQYF. DNA of the CDR3: TGTGCCAGCAGCCTCGGACTAGCGGGAGCCGAGCAGTACTTC.

The chain combines TRBV29-1 with TRBJ1-1; a weak D match, TRBD1 (6 bases). V was pared by 7 bases and J by 1 base, with 10 bases between. The V gene's germline CDR1 is SQVTM and CDR2 ANQGSEA. The CDR3 consists of 12 residues. CDR3 DNA: TGCAGCGGCCGGGACAAGAACACTGAAGCTTTCTTT. Its protein product is CSGRDKNTEAFF.

This chain links TRBV7-9 with TRBJ2-7; 11 positions match TRBD1. CDR1 is SEHNR, CDR2 FQNEAQ, per germline (reference sequence). The CDR3 runs 17 residues. Germline trimming cut 1 base from V and 6 bases from J; bases unmatched to any gene: 11. The CDR3 nucleotides read TGTGCCAGCAGCTTAGATATTAGGGACAGGGGGATCGGCGAGCAGTACTTC. Its translation is CASSLDIRDRGIGEQYF.

This clone was observed a single time. The rearrangement links TRBV13 to TRBJ1-6; 7 bases are shared with TRBD1. Trimming removed 5 bases from V and 5 bases from J; junction bases left unmatched: 6. CDR1 PRHDT and CDR2 FYEKMQ come from the germline V gene (reference sequence). The CDR3 covers 15 residues. This chain's CDR3 is CASSLPDRDNSPLHF. The CDR3 DNA is TGTGCCAGCAGCCTCCCCGACAGGGATAATTCACCCCTCCACTTT.